The clone carrying this TCR beta chain was detected a few times. Looked up from germline, CDR1 is MGHRA and CDR2 is YSYEKL. The germline V and J ends were trimmed by 3 bases and 2 bases, with 8 bases remaining between them. The CDR3 covers 15 residues. These data originate in a study of beta chain features in type 1 diabetes. What was sequenced were expressed TCRB transcripts, since all of the isolated RNA had been reverse transcribed. Sequenced by immunoSEQ multiplex PCR; TCRdb stores in-frame clones only, minus some. Seen here are almost 350,000 clones, less than 20% observed once, and the top ten hold approximately 0.043%.

The sequencing input was naive CD4+ T cells from blood. The chain links TRBV4-1 to TRBJ2-6; tentative D call: TRBD2 (5 bases). This sequence originates from a woman aged 18-30 years in good health. Here the CDR3 reads CASSQAGAGANVLTF. The CDR3 DNA reads as TGCGCCAGCAGCCAGGCGGGTGCTGGGGCCAACGTCCTGACTTTC.